This T cell receptor (beta chain) was retrieved from a study of T cells after yellow fever vaccination. Study results and caveats: Abundant clonotypes (contaminants from the bulk population) could be present in FACS-sorted repertoires. Booster sampling recovered most clones from primary vaccination (less than 97% CD4, around 90% CD8).

From germline, CDR1 is SGHTA and CDR2 FQGTGA. Trimming shortened V by 5 bases and J by 0 bases, and 17 bases separated the two germline ends. The CDR3 covers 17 residues. The study made its TCR cDNA through 5'RACE template switching. That step introduced a universal primer site along with UMIs. Via MiXCR, TCRdb re-called the 5' RACE reads, giving one row per CDR3 protein. The sample records 610,000 or so distinct CDR3 sequences, more than 9% being singletons. This clonotype was counted only a few times. Antigen: not known. The input for sequencing was PBMCs, taken on the day of the yellow fever booster vaccination. This receptor was obtained from a man younger than 45 who received the YFV17D yellow fever vaccine. The chain has TRBV7-3 and TRBJ1-3, with D tentatively TRBD1 (6 bases). CDR3 DNA sequence: TGTGCCAGCAGCCCCACGGGCGGACAGATCTCTGGAAACACCATATATTTT. Protein: CASSPTGGQISGNTIYF.